One sample yielded the 11 T cell receptor beta chains listed below, sequenced in a study of response to subunit inactivated influenza vaccine. TCRdb fed the RT-PCR reads into MiXCR, producing one record per CDR3 protein. The sample shows approximately 500,000 distinct CDR3 sequences, about 14% of them seen only once. Sequencing was performed on PBMCs from blood, taken roughly 12 days after vaccination. Receptor source: a man in his forties or fifties who received an inactivated influenza vaccine.

The rearrangement joins TRBV7-8 to TRBJ2-7; TRBD1 matches 9 bases. V was pared by 2 bases and J by 5 bases, with 10 bases of the junction left unmatched. Germline V gives CDR1 SGHVS, CDR2 FQNEAQ. The CDR3 loop spans 16 amino acids. The DNA of the CDR3 is TGTGCCAGCAGCTTATCTACCGGGACAGGGATCCACGAGCAGTACTTC. Translating gives CASSLSTGTGIHEQYF.

In this sample, this clonotype turned up a few times. This chain joins TRBV20-1 and TRBJ2-1; D unclear. Per the germline V gene, CDR1 is DFQATT and CDR2 is SNEGSKA (reference sequence). CDR3 length equals 14 residues. Trimming removed 3 bases at V and 2 bases at J, with 11 bases between. In DNA form, the CDR3 reads TGCAGTGCTAGCGGAACTACCACCTACAATGAGCAGTTCTTC. Protein: CSASGTTTYNEQFF.

The chain is built from TRBV3-1 and TRBJ1-1; D ambiguous. The CDR3 spans 14 residues. Deletions cut 4 bases from V and 11 bases from J, with 20 bases between. Germline V gives CDR1 LGHDT, CDR2 YNNKEL (reference sequence). The CDR3 nucleotides read TGTGCCAGCAGCCCCGACCAAAACCAGAACGGGGCTTTCTTT. Its protein product is CASSPDQNQNGAFF.

The CDR3 sequence is CSARFGGEDGYTF. In DNA, the CDR3 is TGCAGTGCTAGATTCGGGGGGGAGGATGGCTACACCTTC. The chain combines TRBV20-1 with TRBJ1-2, with D perhaps TRBD1 (5 bases). This CDR3 has 13 residues. CDR1 is DFQATT, CDR2 SNEGSKA, per germline (reference sequence). V dropped 2 bases and J dropped 6 bases, with 13 bases sitting between them.

This clonotype occurred many times. V usage is TRBV5-1 and J usage is TRBJ2-1; unclear D gene. CDR1 and CDR2 from the germline V gene are SGHRS and YFSETQ. V was clipped by 1 base and J by 1 base, with 9 bases between them. The CDR3 runs 15 residues. The CDR3 coding sequence is TGCGCCAGCAGCTTGTCGCAGTCGTCCTACAATGAGCAGTTCTTC. This sequence encodes CASSLSQSSYNEQFF. Variable domain in full (rest from reference TRBV5-1 and TRBJ2-1): KAGVTQTPRYLIKTRGQQVTLSCSPISGHRSVSWYQQTPGQGLQFLFEYFSETQRNKGNFPGRFSGRQFSNSRSEMNVSTLELGDSALYLCASSLSQSSYNEQFFGPGTRLTVL.

This chain joins TRBV10-3 and TRBJ2-7, with D tentatively TRBD2 (6 bases). Germline CDR1 is ENHRY and CDR2 is SYGVKD. The CDR3 extends over 13 amino acids. V was cut by 6 bases and J by 3 bases, with 12 bases left in between. CDR3 residues: CAIRIAVGYEQYF. The CDR3 nucleotides are TGTGCCATCAGGATAGCGGTTGGCTACGAGCAGTACTTC.

This clonotype has only a few counts. The chain carries TRBV20-1 and TRBJ2-7; either TRBD1 or TRBD2 may fit D (6 bases each). The CDR3 covers 12 residues. Per the germline V gene, CDR1 is DFQATT and CDR2 is SNEGSKA (reference sequence). Trimming removed 6 bases at V and 12 bases at J, with 21 bases between. CDR3 DNA sequence: TGCAGTGCCCAAGGGGGGTCCAGCGGATTGTACTTC. It yields the protein CSAQGGSSGLYF.

The rearrangement uses TRBV12-3 or TRBV12-4 and TRBJ1-5; TRBD1 aligns across 7 bases. The CDR3 contains 15 residues. J lost 6 bases, V lost 5 bases, and 10 bases had no gene match. CDR3 nucleotides: TGTGCCAGCAGTCGGAGACAGGGCGCGCCTCAGCCCCAGCATTTT. Translation gives CASSRRQGAPQPQHF.

This clonotype has a handful of counts. The chain employs TRBV5-5 and TRBJ2-1; D not resolved. The CDR3 consists of 14 residues. The germline CDR1 and CDR2 sequences are SGHKS and YYEKEE (reference sequence). V lost 1 base to trimming and J lost 3 bases, with 8 bases between them. DNA for the CDR3: TGTGCCAGCAGCTTGATGCTCAGCTACAATGAGCAGTTCTTC. This translates into CASSLMLSYNEQFF.

In this sample, this clonotype turned up many times. This CDR3 reads CASSYSRFGGANEKLFF. Written as DNA, the CDR3 is TGTGCCAGCAGTTACTCCCGCTTTGGAGGGGCTAATGAAAAACTGTTTTTT. The rearrangement uses TRBV6-5 and TRBJ1-4; D might be TRBD1 (5 bases). The CDR3 is made up of 17 amino acids. Trimming stripped 0 bases from V and 3 bases from J, with 14 bases between. Germline values: CDR1 MNHEY, CDR2 SVGAGI.

This chain uses TRBV11-2 with TRBJ2-5; 13 nucleotides agree with TRBD2. V dropped 5 bases and J dropped 2; count of bases not matched to a gene: 5. CDR1 and CDR2 (germline): SGHAT, FQNNGV. This CDR3 region has 16 residues. The DNA for the CDR3 is TGTGCCAGCAGCCCAGGGACTAGCGGGGCTCAAGAGACCCAGTACTTC. Its protein product is CASSPGTSGAQETQYF. The whole variable domain, filled in from reference TRBV11-2 and TRBJ2-5, reads EAGVAQSPRYKIIEKRQSVAFWCNPISGHATLYWYQQILGQGPKLLIQFQNNGVVDDSQLPKDRFSAERLKGVDSTLKIQPAKLEDSAVYLCASSPGTSGAQETQYFGPGTRLLVL.